The rows below give T cell receptor beta chains drawn from one sample of a study of molecular identifiers for immune sequencing clone quantification. TCRdb re-called the PCR reads through MiXCR, storing one row per CDR3 protein. The sample shows about 630,000 distinct CDR3 sequences, about 25% of them seen only once. The sample taken for sequencing was naive CD8+ T cells from blood, with Jurkat cell RNA spiked in. These receptors originate from a human donor in good health. Some libraries in this study had Jurkat cell RNA spiked in. The conserved cysteine and the conserved F or W are not part of the CDR3 here. Fields, in order: D gene, clone size, V gene, J gene, CDR3 protein. D genes are given only for firm matches. Expanded clones get a size class; other rows say once, few or many, or leave the size out.

D: TRBD2; size: .; V: TRBV19; J: TRBJ2-5; CDR3: ASSIDLGSGGAEETQY
D: .; size: few; V: TRBV19; J: TRBJ2-3; CDR3: ASTLGRPTDTQY
D: .; size: few; V: TRBV4-1; J: TRBJ2-2; CDR3: ASSQQDTGELF
D: .; size: many; V: TRBV12-3/TRBV12-4; J: TRBJ2-3; CDR3: ASSLASAVGLTFTDTQY
D: .; size: few; V: TRBV2; J: TRBJ2-7; CDR3: ASSEPRGEIGYEQY
D: .; size: many; V: TRBV27; J: TRBJ1-4; CDR3: ASRGQGSEKLF
D: .; size: few; V: TRBV3-1; J: TRBJ2-5; CDR3: ASSQVGGYQETQY
D: .; size: many; V: TRBV6-5; J: TRBJ1-1; CDR3: ASRPGGNTEAF
D: .; size: few; V: TRBV9; J: TRBJ2-7; CDR3: ASSVFPSYEQY
D: TRBD1; size: many; V: TRBV11-2; J: TRBJ1-1; CDR3: ASSLTGVDLNTEAF
D: .; size: .; V: TRBV3-1; J: TRBJ2-7; CDR3: ASSQQVAYEQY
D: .; size: .; V: TRBV24-1; J: TRBJ2-2; CDR3: ATSDLPRAGELF
D: TRBD1; size: few; V: TRBV27; J: TRBJ2-4; CDR3: ASSPGTGRQGIQY
D: TRBD1; size: .; V: TRBV9; J: TRBJ1-1; CDR3: VSSETQGANTEAF
D: TRBD1; size: few; V: TRBV27; J: TRBJ1-6; CDR3: ASRLTGGESPLH
D: .; size: few; V: TRBV27; J: TRBJ1-4; CDR3: ASSPAGTLPEKLF
D: .; size: few; V: TRBV20-1; J: TRBJ1-1; CDR3: SARDGSRATEAF
D: .; size: many; V: TRBV7-9; J: TRBJ2-3; CDR3: ASNPEGTQY
D: TRBD2; size: many; V: TRBV25-1; J: TRBJ2-7; CDR3: ASRKLPLAGAYEQY
D: TRBD1; size: .; V: TRBV20-1; J: TRBJ2-3; CDR3: RARGTGASTDTLY
D: .; size: many; V: TRBV7-9; J: TRBJ1-4; CDR3: ASSLKGEKLF
D: TRBD1; size: .; V: TRBV27; J: TRBJ2-7; CDR3: ASKDRGGWGLTYEQY
D: TRBD1; size: few; V: TRBV7-9; J: TRBJ2-2; CDR3: ASSLAVTGFTGELF
D: .; size: many; V: TRBV6-5; J: TRBJ2-7; CDR3: ASSPFVGGYEQY
D: .; size: few; V: TRBV28; J: TRBJ2-5; CDR3: ASRRTKLRETQY
D: .; size: .; V: TRBV30; J: TRBJ1-1; CDR3: AWSVMNTEAF
D: TRBD2; size: many; V: TRBV4-3; J: TRBJ2-3; CDR3: ASSHEIGLADTDTQY
D: .; size: few; V: TRBV4-1; J: TRBJ1-2; CDR3: ASSQDVRERVYGYT
D: TRBD2; size: .; V: TRBV9; J: TRBJ2-7; CDR3: ASSSDSGISYEQY
D: .; size: few; V: TRBV27; J: TRBJ1-1; CDR3: ASSPTRGGRTEAF
D: .; size: .; V: TRBV6-1; J: TRBJ1-5; CDR3: ASTTRTVSQPQH
D: .; size: few; V: TRBV27; J: TRBJ1-5; CDR3: ASSQSANQPQH
D: .; size: many; V: TRBV4-1; J: TRBJ2-6; CDR3: ASRQQGAGANVLT
D: .; size: few; V: TRBV7-9; J: TRBJ2-2; CDR3: ASSLGVGGGANTGELF
D: TRBD1; size: .; V: TRBV20-1; J: TRBJ2-7; CDR3: SARPYRDSSYEQY
D: .; size: many; V: TRBV9; J: TRBJ2-5; CDR3: ASSSDSNQETQY
D: .; size: many; V: TRBV28; J: TRBJ2-5; CDR3: ASRGTWGQETQY